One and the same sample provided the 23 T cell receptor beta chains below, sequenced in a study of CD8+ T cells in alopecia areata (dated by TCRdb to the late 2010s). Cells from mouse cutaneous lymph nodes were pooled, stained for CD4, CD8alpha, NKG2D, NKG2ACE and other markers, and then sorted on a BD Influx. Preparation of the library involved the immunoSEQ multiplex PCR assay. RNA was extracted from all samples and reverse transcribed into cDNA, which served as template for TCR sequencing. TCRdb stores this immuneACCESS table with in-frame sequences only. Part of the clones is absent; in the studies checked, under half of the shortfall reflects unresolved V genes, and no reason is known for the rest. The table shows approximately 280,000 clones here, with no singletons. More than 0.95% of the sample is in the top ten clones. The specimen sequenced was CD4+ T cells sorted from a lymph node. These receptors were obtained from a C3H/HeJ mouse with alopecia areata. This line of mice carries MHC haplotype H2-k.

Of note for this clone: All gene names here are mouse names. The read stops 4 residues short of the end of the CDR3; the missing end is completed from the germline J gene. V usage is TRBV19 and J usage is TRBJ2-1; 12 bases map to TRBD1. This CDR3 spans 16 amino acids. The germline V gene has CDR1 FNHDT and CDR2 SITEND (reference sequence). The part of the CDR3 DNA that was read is TGTGCCAGCAGTATTCCGGGACAGGGGGCGGGGGCT. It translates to CASSIPGQGAGA. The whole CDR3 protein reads CASSIPGQGAGAEQFF.

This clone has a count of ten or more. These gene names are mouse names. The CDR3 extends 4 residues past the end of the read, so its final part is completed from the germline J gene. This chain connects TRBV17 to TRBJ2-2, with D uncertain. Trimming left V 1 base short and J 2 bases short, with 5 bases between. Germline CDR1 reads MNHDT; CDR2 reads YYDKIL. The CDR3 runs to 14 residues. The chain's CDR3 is CASSRVRNTGQLYF. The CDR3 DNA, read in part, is TGTGCTAGCAGTAGAGTCAGGAACACCGGG.

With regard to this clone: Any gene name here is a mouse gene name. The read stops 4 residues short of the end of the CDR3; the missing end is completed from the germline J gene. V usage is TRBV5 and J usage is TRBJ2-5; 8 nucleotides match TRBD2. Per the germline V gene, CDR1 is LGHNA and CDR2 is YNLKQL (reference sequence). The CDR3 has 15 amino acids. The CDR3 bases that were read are TGTGCCAGCAGCCAAGCGTGGGGGGGGGAAGAC. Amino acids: CASSQAWGGED. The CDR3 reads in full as CASSQAWGGEDTQYF.

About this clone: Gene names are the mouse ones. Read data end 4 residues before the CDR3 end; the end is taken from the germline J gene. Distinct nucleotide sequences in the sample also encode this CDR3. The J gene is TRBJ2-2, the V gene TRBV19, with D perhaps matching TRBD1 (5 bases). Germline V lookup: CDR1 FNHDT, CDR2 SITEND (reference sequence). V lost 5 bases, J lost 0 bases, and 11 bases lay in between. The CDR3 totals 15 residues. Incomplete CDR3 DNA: TGTGCCAGCAGCCGCGGACAAACAAACACCGGG. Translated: CASSRGQTNTG. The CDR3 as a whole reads CASSRGQTNTGQLYF.

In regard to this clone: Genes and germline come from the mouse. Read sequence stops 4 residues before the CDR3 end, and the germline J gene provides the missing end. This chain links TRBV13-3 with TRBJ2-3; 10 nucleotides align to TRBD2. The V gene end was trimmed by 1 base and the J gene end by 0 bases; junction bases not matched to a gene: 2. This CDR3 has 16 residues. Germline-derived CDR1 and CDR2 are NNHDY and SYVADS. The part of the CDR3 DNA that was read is TGTGCCAGCAGTGATTTGGACTGGGGGAGTGCAGAA. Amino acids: CASSDLDWGSAE. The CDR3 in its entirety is CASSDLDWGSAETLYF.

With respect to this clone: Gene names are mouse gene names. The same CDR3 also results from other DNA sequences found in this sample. The part of the CDR3 DNA that was read is TGTGCCAGCAGTTTGGGGGGGGCAAACTCC. This translates into CASSLGGANS. The CDR3 reads in full as CASSLGGANSDYTF. The chain employs TRBV14 and TRBJ1-2; a possible D gene is TRBD1 (5 bases). The read stops 4 residues short of the end of the CDR3; the missing end is completed from the germline J gene. Germline V gene sequence: CDR1 SGHDT, CDR2 FRDEAV. Trimming removed 2 bases at V and 0 bases at J, with 8 bases between. This CDR3 comprises 14 residues.

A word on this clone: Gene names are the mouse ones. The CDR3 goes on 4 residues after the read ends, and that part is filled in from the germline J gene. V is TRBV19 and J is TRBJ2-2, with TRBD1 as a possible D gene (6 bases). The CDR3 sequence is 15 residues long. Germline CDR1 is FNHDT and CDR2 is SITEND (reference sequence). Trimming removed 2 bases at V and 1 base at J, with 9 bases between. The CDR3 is CASSIGQKNTGQLYF. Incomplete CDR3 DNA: TGTGCCAGCAGTATCGGACAGAAAAACACCGGG. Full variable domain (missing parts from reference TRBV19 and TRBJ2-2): GGIITQTPKFLIGQEGQKLTLKCQQNFNHDTMYWYRQDSGKGLRLIYYSITENDLQKGDLSEGYDASREKKSSFSLTVTSAQKNEMAVFLCASSIGQKNTGQLYFGEGSKLTVL.

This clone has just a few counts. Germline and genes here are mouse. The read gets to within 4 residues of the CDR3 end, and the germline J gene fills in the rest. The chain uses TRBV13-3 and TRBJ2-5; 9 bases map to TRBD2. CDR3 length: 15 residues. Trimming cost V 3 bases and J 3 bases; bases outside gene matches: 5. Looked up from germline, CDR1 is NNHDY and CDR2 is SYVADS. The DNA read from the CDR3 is TGTGCCAGCAGTGCCCCCGGGACTGGGCAAGAC. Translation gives CASSAPGTGQD. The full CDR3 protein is CASSAPGTGQDTQYF. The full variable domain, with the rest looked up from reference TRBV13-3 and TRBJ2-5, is EAAVTQSPRSKVAVTGGKVTLSCHQTNNHDYMYWYRQDTGHGLRLIHYSYVADSTEKGDIPDGYKASRPSQENFSLILELASLSQTAVYFCASSAPGTGQDTQYFGPGTRLLVL.

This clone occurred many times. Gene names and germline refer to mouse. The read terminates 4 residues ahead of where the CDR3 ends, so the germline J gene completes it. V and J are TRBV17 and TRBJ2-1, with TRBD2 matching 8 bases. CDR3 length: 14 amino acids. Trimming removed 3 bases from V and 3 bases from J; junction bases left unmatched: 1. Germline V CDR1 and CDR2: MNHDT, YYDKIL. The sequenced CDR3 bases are TGTGCTAGCAGTAGCTGGGGGGTCTATGCT. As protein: CASSSWGVYA. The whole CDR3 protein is CASSSWGVYAEQFF.

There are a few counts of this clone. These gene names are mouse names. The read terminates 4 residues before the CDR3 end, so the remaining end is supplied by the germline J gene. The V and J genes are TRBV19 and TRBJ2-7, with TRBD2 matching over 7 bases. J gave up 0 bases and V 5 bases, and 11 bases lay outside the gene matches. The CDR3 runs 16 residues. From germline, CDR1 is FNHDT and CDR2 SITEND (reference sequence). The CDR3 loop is CASSYKLGPSSYEQYF. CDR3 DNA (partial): TGTGCCAGCAGCTACAAACTGGGGCCTAGCTCCTAT.

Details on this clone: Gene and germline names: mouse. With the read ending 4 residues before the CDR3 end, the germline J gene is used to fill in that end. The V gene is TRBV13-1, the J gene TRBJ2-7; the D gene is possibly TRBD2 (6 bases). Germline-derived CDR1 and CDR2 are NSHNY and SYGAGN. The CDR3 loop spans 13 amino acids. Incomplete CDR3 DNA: TGTGCCAGCAGTGATACTGGGAGGTAT. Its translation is CASSDTGRY. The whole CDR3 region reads CASSDTGRYEQYF.

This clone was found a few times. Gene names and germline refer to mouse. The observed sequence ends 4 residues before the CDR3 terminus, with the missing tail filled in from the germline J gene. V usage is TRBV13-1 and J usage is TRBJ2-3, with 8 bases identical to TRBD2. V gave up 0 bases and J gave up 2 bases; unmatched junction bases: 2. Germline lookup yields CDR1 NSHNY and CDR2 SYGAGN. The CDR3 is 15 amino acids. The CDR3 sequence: CASSDAWGVAETLYF. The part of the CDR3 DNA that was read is TGTGCCAGCAGTGATGCCTGGGGGGTTGCAGAA.

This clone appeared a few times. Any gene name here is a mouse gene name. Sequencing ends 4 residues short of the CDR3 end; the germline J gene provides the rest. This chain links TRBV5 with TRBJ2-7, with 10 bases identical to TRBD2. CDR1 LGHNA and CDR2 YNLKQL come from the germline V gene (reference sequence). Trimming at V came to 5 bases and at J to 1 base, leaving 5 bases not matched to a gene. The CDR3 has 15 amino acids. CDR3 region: CASSVGLGASYEQYF. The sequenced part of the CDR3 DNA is TGTGCCAGCAGCGTAGGACTGGGGGCGTCCTAT.

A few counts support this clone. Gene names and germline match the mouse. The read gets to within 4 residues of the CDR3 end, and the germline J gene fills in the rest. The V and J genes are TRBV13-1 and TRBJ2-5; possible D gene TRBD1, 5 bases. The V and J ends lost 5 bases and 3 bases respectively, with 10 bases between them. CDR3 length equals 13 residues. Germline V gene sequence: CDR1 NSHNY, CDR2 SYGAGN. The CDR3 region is CASRKDRQDTQYF. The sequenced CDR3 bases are TGTGCCAGCAGAAAAGACAGACAAGAC.

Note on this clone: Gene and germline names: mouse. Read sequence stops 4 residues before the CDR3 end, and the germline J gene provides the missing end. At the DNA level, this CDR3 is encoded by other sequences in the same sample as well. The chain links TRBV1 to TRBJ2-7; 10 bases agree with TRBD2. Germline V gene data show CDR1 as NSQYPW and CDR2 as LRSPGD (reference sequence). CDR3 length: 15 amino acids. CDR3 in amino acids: CTCSAEGTGAYEQYF. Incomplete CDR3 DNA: TGCACCTGCAGTGCAGAAGGGACTGGGGCTTAT.

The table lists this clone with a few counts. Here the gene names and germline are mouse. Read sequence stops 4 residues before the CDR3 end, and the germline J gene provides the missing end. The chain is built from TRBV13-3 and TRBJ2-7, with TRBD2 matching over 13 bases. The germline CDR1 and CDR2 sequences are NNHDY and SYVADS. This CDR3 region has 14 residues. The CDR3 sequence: CASNPGLGGYEQYF. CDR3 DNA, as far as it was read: TGTGCCAGCAATCCGGGACTGGGGGGGTAT.

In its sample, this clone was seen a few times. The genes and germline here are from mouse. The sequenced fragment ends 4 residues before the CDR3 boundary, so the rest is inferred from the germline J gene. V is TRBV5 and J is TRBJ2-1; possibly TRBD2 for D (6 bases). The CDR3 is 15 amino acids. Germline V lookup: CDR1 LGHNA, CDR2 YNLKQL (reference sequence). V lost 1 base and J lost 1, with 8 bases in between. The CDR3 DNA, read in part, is TGTGCCAGCAGCCAAGCTGGGGACAACTATGCT. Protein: CASSQAGDNYA. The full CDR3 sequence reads CASSQAGDNYAEQFF.

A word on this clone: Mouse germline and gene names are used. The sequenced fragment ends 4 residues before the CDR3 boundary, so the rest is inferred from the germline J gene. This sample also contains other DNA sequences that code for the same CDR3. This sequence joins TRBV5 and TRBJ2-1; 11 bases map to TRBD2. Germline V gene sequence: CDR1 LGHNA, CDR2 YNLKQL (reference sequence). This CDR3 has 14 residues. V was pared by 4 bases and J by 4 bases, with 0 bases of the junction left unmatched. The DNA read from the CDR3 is TGTGCCAGCAGCCGGGACTGGGGGTATGCT. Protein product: CASSRDWGYA. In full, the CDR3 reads CASSRDWGYAEQFF.

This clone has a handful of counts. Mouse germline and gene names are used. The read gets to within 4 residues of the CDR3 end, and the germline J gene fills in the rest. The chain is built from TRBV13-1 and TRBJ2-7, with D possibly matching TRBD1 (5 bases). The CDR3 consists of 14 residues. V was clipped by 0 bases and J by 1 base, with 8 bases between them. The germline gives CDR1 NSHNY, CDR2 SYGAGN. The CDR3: CASSDGAGSYEQYF. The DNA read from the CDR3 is TGTGCCAGCAGTGATGGGGCAGGGTCCTAT.

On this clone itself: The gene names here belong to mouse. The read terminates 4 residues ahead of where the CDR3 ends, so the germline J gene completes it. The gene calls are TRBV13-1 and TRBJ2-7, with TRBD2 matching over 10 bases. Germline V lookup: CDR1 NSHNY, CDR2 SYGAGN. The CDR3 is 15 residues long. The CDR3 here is CASSIPTGGKYEQYF. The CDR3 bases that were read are TGTGCCAGCAGTATCCCGACTGGGGGGAAATAT.

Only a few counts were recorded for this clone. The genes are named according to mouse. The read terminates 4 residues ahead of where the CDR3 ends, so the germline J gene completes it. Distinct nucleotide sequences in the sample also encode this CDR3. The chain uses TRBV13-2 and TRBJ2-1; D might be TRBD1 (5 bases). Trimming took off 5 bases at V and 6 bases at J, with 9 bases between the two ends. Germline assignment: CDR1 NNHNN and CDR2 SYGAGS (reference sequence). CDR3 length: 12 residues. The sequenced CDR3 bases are TGTGCCAGCGGGGGAAGGGGTGCT. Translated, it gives CASGGRGA. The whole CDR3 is CASGGRGAEQFF.

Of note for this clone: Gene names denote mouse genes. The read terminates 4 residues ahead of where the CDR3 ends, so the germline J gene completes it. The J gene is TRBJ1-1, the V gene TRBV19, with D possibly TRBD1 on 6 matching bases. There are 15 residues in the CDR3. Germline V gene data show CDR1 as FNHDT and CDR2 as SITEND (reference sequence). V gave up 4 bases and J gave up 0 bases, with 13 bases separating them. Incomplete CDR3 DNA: TGTGCCAGCAGTCCCGCGGGGGGCCCAAACACA. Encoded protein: CASSPAGGPNT. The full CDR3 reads CASSPAGGPNTEVFF.

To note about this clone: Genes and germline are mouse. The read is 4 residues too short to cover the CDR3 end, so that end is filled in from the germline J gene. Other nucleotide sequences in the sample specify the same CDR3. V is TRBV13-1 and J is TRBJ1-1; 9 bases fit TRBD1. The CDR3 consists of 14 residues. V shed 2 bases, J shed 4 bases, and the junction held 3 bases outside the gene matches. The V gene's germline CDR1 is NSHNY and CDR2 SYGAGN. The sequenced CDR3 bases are TGTGCCAGCAGTGAGGACAGGGGTGGCACA. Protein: CASSEDRGGT. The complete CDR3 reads CASSEDRGGTEVFF.